This T cell receptor beta chain was sequenced during a study of blood T cell repertoires in COVID-19. Turning to the study itself: COVID-19 samples, acute and convalescent, were from the United States, Italy and Spain.

The repertoire was sequenced with immunoSEQ multiplex PCR; TCRdb's copy has only in-frame clones and lacks some. The data hold more than 65,000 clones, with roughly 84% observed a single time. Trimming cost V 3 bases and J 7 bases; bases outside gene matches: 11. The CDR3 covers 17 residues. Germline CDR1 reads SGHNT; CDR2 reads YYREEE (reference sequence). The sequencing input was peripheral blood. This receptor was obtained from a man aged 50 or older with acute or convalescent COVID-19. This rearrangement joins TRBV5-4 to TRBJ2-2; 11 bases agree with TRBD2. The CDR3 region is CASSSRLAGSDGGELFF. CDR3 sequence (DNA): TGTGCCAGCAGCTCCCGACTAGCGGGGAGCGACGGCGGGGAGCTGTTTTTT. Looking up the rest from reference TRBV5-4 and TRBJ2-2 gives the full variable domain: ETGVTQSPTHLIKTRGQQVTLRCSSQSGHNTVSWYQQALGQGPQFIFQYYREEENGRGNFPPRFSGLQFPNYSSELNVNALELDDSALYLCASSSRLAGSDGGELFFGEGSRLTVL.